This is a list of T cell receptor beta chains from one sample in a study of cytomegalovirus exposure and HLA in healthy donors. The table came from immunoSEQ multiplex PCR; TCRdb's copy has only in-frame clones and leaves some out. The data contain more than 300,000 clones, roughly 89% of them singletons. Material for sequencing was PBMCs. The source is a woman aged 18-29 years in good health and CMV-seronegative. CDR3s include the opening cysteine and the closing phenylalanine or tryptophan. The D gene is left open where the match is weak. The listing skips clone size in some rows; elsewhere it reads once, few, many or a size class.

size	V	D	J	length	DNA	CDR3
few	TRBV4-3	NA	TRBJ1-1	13	TGCGCCAGCAGCCAAGAAACAGGCTTTGAAGCTTTCTTT	CASSQETGFEAFF
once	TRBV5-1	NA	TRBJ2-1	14	TGCGCCAGCAGCTTGGAATCAGGGCGGAATGAGCAGTTCTTC	CASSLESGRNEQFF
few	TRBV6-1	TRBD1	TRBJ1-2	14	TGTGCCAGCAGTGAGGGACAGAATTTCTATGGCTACACCTTC	CASSEGQNFYGYTF
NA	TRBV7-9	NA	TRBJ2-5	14	TGTGCCAGCAGCTTAGCAGGGGGCCAAGAGACCCAGTACTTC	CASSLAGGQETQYF
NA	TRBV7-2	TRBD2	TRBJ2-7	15	TGTGCCAGCAGCTTGTCAACTAGCGGCACCTACGAGCAGTACTTC	CASSLSTSGTYEQYF
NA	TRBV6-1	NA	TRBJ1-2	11	TGTGCCAGCAAGGTTGGGGAGGGCTACACCTTC	CASKVGEGYTF
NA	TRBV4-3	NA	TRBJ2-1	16	TGCGCCAGCAGCCAAGATTTGAGAAGTTTCTACAATGAGCAGTTCTTC	CASSQDLRSFYNEQFF
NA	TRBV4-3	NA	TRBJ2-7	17	TGCGCCAGCAGCCAAGATTGGAGGCAGACCAGCTCCTACGAGCAGTACTTC	CASSQDWRQTSSYEQYF
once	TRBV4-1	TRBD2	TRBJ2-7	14	TGCGCCAGCAGCCCAAGGACTAGCGGCTACGAGCAGTACTTC	CASSPRTSGYEQYF
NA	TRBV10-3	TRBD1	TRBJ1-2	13	TGTGCCATCAGTGGCAACAGGGGGGATGGCTACACCTTC	CAISGNRGDGYTF
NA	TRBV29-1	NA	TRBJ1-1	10	TGCAGCCCCTCCCACACTGAAGCTTTCTTT	CSPSHTEAFF
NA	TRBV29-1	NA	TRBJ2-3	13	TGCAGCGTTGATGGACTCGGGGCAGATACGCAGTATTTT	CSVDGLGADTQYF
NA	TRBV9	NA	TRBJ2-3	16	TGTGCCAGCAGCGCCCAAGCTGGACAGTCCACAGATACGCAGTATTTT	CASSAQAGQSTDTQYF
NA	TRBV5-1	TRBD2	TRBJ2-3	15	TGCGCCAGCAGCGACGGGACTAGCGGGAGAGAGGATCAGTATTTT	CASSDGTSGREDQYF
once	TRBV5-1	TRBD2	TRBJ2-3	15	TGCGCCAGCAGCCGGACTAGCGGGAGTGCAGATACGCAGTATTTT	CASSRTSGSADTQYF
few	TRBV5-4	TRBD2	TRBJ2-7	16	TGTGCCAGCAGCGAAGGACTAGCTGCGATAACCGACGAGCAGTACTTC	CASSEGLAAITDEQYF
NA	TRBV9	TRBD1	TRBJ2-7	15	TGTGCCAGCAGCGCCCGGACAGGGGAGAACTACGAGCAGTACTTC	CASSARTGENYEQYF
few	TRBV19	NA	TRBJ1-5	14	TGTGCCAGTAGTATCGGTGGAGGGCACCAGCCCCAGCATTTT	CASSIGGGHQPQHF
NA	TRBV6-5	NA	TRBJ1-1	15	TGTGCCAGCAGTTTACTCGAAGGGGTGAACACTGAAGCTTTCTTT	CASSLLEGVNTEAFF
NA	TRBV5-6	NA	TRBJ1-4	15	TGTGCCAGCAGCTTGGCAGGGACACCTAATGAAAAACTGTTTTTT	CASSLAGTPNEKLFF
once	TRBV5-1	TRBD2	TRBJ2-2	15	TGCGCCAGCAGGGGACTAGTCGGTAACACCGGGGAGCTGTTTTTT	CASRGLVGNTGELFF
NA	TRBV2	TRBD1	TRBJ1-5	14	TGTGCCAGAGGGGGCACAGGGAGCGGTCAGCCCCAGCATTTT	CARGGTGSGQPQHF
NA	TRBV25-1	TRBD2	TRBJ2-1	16	TGTGCCAGCAGTGAGCTAGCGGGGAGCTCCTACAATGAGCAGTTCTTC	CASSELAGSSYNEQFF
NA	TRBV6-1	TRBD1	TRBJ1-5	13	TGTGCCAGCAGGACAGGGATCAATCAGCCCCAGCATTTT	CASRTGINQPQHF
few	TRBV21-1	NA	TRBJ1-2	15	TGTGCCAGCATCCTTCACCCCAGTATTAACTATGGCTACACCTTC	CASILHPSINYGYTF
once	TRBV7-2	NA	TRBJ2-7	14	TGTGCCAGCAGCTTAGTACAGGGCCCTAACGAGCAGTACTTC	CASSLVQGPNEQYF